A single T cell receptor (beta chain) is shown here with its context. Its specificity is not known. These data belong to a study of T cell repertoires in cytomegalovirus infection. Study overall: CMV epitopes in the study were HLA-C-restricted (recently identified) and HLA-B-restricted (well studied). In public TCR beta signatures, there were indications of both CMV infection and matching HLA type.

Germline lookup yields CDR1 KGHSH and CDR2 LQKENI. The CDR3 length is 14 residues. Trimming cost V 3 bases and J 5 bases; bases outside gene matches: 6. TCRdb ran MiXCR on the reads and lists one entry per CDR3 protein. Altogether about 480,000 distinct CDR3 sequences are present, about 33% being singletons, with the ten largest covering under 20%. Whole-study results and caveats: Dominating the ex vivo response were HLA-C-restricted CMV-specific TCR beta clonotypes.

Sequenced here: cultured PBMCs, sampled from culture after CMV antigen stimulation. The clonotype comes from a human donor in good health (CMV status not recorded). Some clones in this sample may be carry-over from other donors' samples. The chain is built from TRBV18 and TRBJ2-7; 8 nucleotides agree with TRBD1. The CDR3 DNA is TGTGCCAGCTCACCCGAGGACAGGGCAGACGAGCAGTACTTC. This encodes CASSPEDRADEQYF.